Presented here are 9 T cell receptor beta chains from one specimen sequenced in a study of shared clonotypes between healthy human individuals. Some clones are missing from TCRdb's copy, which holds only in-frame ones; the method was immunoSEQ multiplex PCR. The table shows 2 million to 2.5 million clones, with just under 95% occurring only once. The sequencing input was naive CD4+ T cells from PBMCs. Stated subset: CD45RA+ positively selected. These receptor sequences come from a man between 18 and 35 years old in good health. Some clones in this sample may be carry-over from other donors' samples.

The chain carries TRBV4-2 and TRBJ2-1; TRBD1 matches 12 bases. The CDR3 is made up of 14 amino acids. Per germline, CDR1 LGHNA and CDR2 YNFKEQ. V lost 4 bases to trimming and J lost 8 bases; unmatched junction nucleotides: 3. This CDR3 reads CASSPGQGAYEQFF. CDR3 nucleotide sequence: TGTGCCAGCAGCCCGGGACAGGGGGCGTATGAGCAGTTCTTC.

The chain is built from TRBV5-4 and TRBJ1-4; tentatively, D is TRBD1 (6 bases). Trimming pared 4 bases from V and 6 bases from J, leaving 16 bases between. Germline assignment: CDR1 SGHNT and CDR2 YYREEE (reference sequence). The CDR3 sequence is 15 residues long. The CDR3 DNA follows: TGTGCCAGCAGCCGGATGGGGAGGGGGGATGAAAAACTGTTTTTT. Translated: CASSRMGRGDEKLFF.

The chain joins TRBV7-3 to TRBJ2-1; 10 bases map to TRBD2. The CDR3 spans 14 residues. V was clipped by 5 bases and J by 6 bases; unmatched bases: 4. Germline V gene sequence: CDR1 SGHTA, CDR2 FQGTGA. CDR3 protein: CASSNQREGNEQFF. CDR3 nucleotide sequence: TGTGCCAGCAGCAACCAGCGGGAGGGCAATGAGCAGTTCTTC.

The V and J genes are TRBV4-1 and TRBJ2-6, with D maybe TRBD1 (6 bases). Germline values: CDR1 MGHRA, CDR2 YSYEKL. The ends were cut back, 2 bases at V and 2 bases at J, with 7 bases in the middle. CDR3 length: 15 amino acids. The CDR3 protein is CASSQPGAGANVLTF. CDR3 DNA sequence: TGCGCCAGCAGCCAACCAGGGGCTGGGGCCAACGTCCTGACTTTC.

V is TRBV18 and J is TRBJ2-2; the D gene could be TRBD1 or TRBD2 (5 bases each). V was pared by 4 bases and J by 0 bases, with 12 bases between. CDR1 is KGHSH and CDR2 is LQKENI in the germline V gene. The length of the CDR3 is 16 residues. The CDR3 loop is CASSLRGGPNTGELFF. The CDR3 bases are TGTGCCAGCTCACTGAGGGGCGGGCCGAACACCGGGGAGCTGTTTTTT.

Written as DNA, the CDR3 is TGTGCCAGCAGTGAACTCCAGGGACAGCTAGCCAAAAACATTCAGTACTTC. As protein: CASSELQGQLAKNIQYF. The V and J genes are TRBV6-1 and TRBJ2-4; 7 positions match TRBD1. Germline CDR1 reads MNHNS; CDR2 reads SASEGT. The CDR3 length is 17 residues. V was pared by 2 bases and J by 0 bases, with 7 bases of the junction left unmatched.

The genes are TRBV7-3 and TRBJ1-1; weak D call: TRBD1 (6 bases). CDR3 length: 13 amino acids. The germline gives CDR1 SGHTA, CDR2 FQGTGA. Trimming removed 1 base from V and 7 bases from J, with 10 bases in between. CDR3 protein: CASSLNRDVEAFF. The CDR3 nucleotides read TGTGCCAGCAGCTTAAACAGGGATGTTGAAGCTTTCTTT.

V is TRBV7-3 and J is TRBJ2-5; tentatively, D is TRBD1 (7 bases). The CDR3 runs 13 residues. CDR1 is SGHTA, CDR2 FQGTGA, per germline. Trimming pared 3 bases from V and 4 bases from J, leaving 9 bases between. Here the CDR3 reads CASSFQGGETQYF. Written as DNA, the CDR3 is TGTGCCAGCAGCTTCCAGGGGGGAGAGACCCAGTACTTC.

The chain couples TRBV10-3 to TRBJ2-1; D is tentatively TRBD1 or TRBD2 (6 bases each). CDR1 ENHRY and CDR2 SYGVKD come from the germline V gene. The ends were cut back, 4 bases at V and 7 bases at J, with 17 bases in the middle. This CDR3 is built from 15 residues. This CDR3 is CAISGGAQWSNEQFF. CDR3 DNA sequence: TGTGCCATCAGTGGGGGGGCACAGTGGTCAAATGAGCAGTTCTTC.